These T cell receptor beta chains were read from a single sample in a study of TIL therapy for anti-PD-1-resistant metastatic lung cancer. Generated by immunoSEQ multiplex PCR, the TCRdb table keeps only in-frame clones and is missing some. The sample comprises 6,000 or so clones, 60% to 80% of which are singletons, and 4.5% to 6% rests with the top ten. Sequencing was performed on tumor tissue, taken at baseline. These receptors were collected from a person between 25 and 80 years old with non-small cell lung cancer. CDR3s include the opening cysteine and the closing phenylalanine or tryptophan. A D gene is named only where the DNA matches it firmly. Size tells how often a clone was seen (once, few, many) or the class of an expanded clone, and some rows leave it out.

j_call d_call v_call clone_size cdr3_aa cdr3_nt
TRBJ1-1 TRBD1 TRBV7-9 - CASSPTGAHTEAFF TGTGCCAGCAGCCCGACAGGGGCACACACTGAAGCTTTCTTT
TRBJ2-3 - TRBV2 - CASSELADTDTQYF TGTGCCAGCAGTGAATTAGCGGACACAGATACGCAGTATTTT
TRBJ1-2 TRBD1 TRBV24-1 - CATSDSAVQGVRGYTF TGTGCCACCAGTGATTCGGCGGTACAGGGGGTGCGTGGCTACACCTTC
TRBJ2-5 - TRBV5-1 - CASSLSAQGETQYF TGCGCCAGCAGCTTGTCCGCCCAGGGAGAGACCCAGTACTTC
TRBJ2-3 - TRBV3-1/TRBV3-2 - CASSRSLPDTQYF TGTGCCAGCAGCCGGAGTCTACCAGATACGCAGTATTTT
TRBJ2-7 - TRBV5-5 - CASSLWQGGGEQYF TGTGCCAGCAGCTTGTGGCAGGGGGGGGGCGAGCAGTACTTC
TRBJ2-5 TRBD2 TRBV19 - CASSSGGVGETQYF TGTGCCAGTAGTTCGGGAGGGGTCGGCGAGACCCAGTACTTC
TRBJ2-1 TRBD2 TRBV27 - CASGGDGTYNEQFF TGTGCCAGCGGGGGGGACGGGACCTACAATGAGCAGTTCTTC
TRBJ1-1 - TRBV3-1/TRBV3-2 - CASSQQVNTEAFF TGTGCCAGCAGCCAGCAGGTGAACACTGAAGCTTTCTTT
TRBJ2-7 - TRBV5-8 - CASSFRIGGSYEQYF TGTGCCAGCAGCTTCAGGATCGGGGGCTCCTACGAGCAGTACTTC
TRBJ1-3 - TRBV18 - CASSPQGSGNTIYF TGTGCCAGCTCACCTCAGGGATCGGGAAACACCATATATTTT
TRBJ2-2 TRBD2 TRBV7-2 once CASSLGTSGGATGELFF TGTGCCAGCAGCTTAGGGACTAGCGGGGGGGCCACCGGGGAGCTGTTTTTT
TRBJ2-2 - TRBV9 - CASSIRQGGGSRNTGELFF TGTGCCAGCAGCATAAGACAGGGAGGTGGGTCTAGGAACACCGGGGAGCTGTTTTTT
TRBJ1-5 TRBD1 TRBV27 once CASSSLQGRGQPQHF TGTGCCAGCAGTTCCCTACAGGGGAGAGGGCAGCCCCAGCATTTT
TRBJ2-3 - TRBV6-4 - CASSDGTTDTQYF TGTGCCAGCAGTGACGGGACCACAGATACGCAGTATTTT
TRBJ2-5 TRBD2 TRBV7-9 - CASSLALLPGGQETQYF TGTGCCAGCAGCTTAGCGTTGTTACCCGGGGGGCAAGAGACCCAGTACTTC
TRBJ2-3 - TRBV18 - CASSPGVGTDTQYF TGTGCCAGCTCACCAGGGGTAGGCACAGATACGCAGTATTTT
TRBJ1-2 - TRBV28 few CASSPRGARYTF TGTGCCAGCAGTCCTCGCGGGGCGCGGTACACCTTC